This is a list of T cell receptor beta chains from one sample in a study of blood T cell repertoires in COVID-19. Here immunoSEQ multiplex PCR was the method, and the copy in TCRdb shows in-frame clones only, minus some. Here the sample spans about 130,000 clones, more than 75% being singletons. Sequencing was carried out using peripheral blood. These receptor sequences come from a woman in her seventies with COVID-19, enrolled during active disease. Both conserved end residues are part of each CDR3. A D gene is named only where the DNA matches it firmly. Rows give clone size only sometimes, using once, few, many, or a class for an expanded clone.

J | D | size | V | CDR3 | DNA
TRBJ2-5 | TRBD1 | . | TRBV11-2 | CASSLAGTGGRRGQETQYF | TGTGCCAGCAGCTTAGCAGGGACAGGAGGGAGAAGGGGACAAGAGACCCAGTACTTC
TRBJ1-1 | . | . | TRBV5-1 | CASSLQSNTEAFF | TGCGCCAGCAGCTTGCAGTCTAACACTGAAGCTTTCTTT
TRBJ2-7 | . | . | TRBV13 | CASSPRTATYEQYF | TGTGCCAGCAGCCCTCGGACAGCGACCTACGAGCAGTACTTC
TRBJ1-1 | . | . | TRBV6-5 | CASSYPDRSEAFF | TGTGCCAGCAGTTACCCGGACAGATCTGAAGCTTTCTTT
TRBJ2-2 | TRBD2 | . | TRBV6-2/TRBV6-3 | CASSYVLRAGEDTGELFF | TGTGCCAGCAGTTACGTTCTAAGGGCGGGGGAGGACACCGGGGAGCTGTTTTTT
TRBJ2-1 | . | . | TRBV2 | CASRQDGYNEQFF | TGTGCCAGCAGACAGGACGGTTACAATGAGCAGTTCTTC
TRBJ2-3 | TRBD2 | . | TRBV7-9 | CASSGSGGFRDTQYF | TGTGCCAGCAGCGGGTCGGGGGGGTTCCGGGATACGCAGTATTTT
TRBJ1-2 | . | . | TRBV4-1 | CASSQPVQGQRGHDTF | TGCGCCAGCAGCCAACCCGTACAGGGTCAGAGGGGTCACGACACCTTC
TRBJ1-1 | . | . | TRBV11-1 | CASSLAGGNTEAFF | TGTGCCAGCAGCTTAGCAGGGGGGAACACTGAAGCTTTCTTT
TRBJ2-3 | TRBD2 | . | TRBV28 | CASGSWRGGADTQYF | TGTGCCAGCGGTTCTTGGCGGGGGGGAGCAGATACGCAGTATTTT
TRBJ1-5 | . | . | TRBV3-1/TRBV3-2 | CASSYRAFNQPQHF | TGTGCCAGCAGCTACAGGGCTTTCAATCAGCCCCAGCATTTT
TRBJ1-3 | . | . | TRBV4-1 | CASSQDWTARPSGNTIYF | TGCGCCAGCAGCCAAGATTGGACAGCGCGACCCTCTGGAAACACCATATATTTT
TRBJ2-3 | TRBD1 | once | TRBV5-1 | CASRTGGGTDTQYF | TGCGCCAGCAGAACAGGGGGTGGCACAGATACGCAGTATTTT
TRBJ1-2 | . | once | TRBV6-4 | CASSDQGAALYGYTF | TGTGCCAGCAGTGACCAAGGGGCCGCCCTCTATGGCTACACCTTC
TRBJ1-1 | . | once | TRBV19 | CASSIDPGRGRAFF | TGTGCCAGTAGTATAGATCCAGGGAGGGGCCGGGCTTTCTTT
TRBJ2-3 | TRBD2 | . | TRBV11-2 | CASSPGGVTDTQYF | TGTGCCAGCAGTCCTGGGGGGGTTACAGATACGCAGTATTTT
TRBJ1-2 | . | . | TRBV21-1 | CASSKGGDRGPTNYGYTF | TGTGCCAGCAGCAAAGGGGGGGACAGGGGGCCAACTAACTATGGCTACACCTTC
TRBJ1-3 | TRBD1 | few | TRBV19 | CASSPDRGFGNTIYF | TGTGCCAGTAGTCCGGACAGGGGATTTGGAAACACCATATATTTT
TRBJ2-2 | TRBD1 | . | TRBV5-6 | CASSSWTGGNTGELFF | TGTGCCAGCAGCTCCTGGACAGGGGGCAACACCGGGGAGCTGTTTTTT
TRBJ2-6 | . | . | TRBV2 | CASTETTGSGANVLTF | TGTGCCAGCACCGAAACGACAGGCTCTGGGGCCAACGTCCTGACTTTC
TRBJ2-3 | TRBD2 | . | TRBV3-1/TRBV3-2 | CASSQLAGGPVDTQYF | TGTGCCAGCAGCCAGCTAGCGGGGGGACCCGTAGATACGCAGTATTTT
TRBJ1-4 | . | . | TRBV30 | CAGTGEKLFF | TGTGCCGGGACCGGTGAAAAACTGTTTTTT
TRBJ1-1 | . | . | TRBV18 | CASSPRQALNTEAFF | TGTGCCAGCTCACCCCGACAGGCACTCAACACTGAAGCTTTCTTT
TRBJ2-5 | TRBD1 | . | TRBV5-1 | CASSSPRDRGFGTQYF | TGCGCCAGCAGCTCGCCCCGGGACAGGGGATTTGGGACCCAGTACTTC
TRBJ2-5 | TRBD1 | once | TRBV11-2 | CASSSTGQGQETQYF | TGTGCCAGCAGCTCCACGGGACAGGGGCAAGAGACCCAGTACTTC
TRBJ1-2 | TRBD1 | once | TRBV2 | CASSPDRGKNYGYTF | TGTGCCAGCAGTCCGGACAGGGGGAAGAACTATGGCTACACCTTC
TRBJ2-5 | TRBD2 | many | TRBV30 | CAWSVAGAGETQYF | TGTGCCTGGAGTGTAGCGGGGGCAGGGGAGACCCAGTACTTC
TRBJ2-3 | TRBD2 | . | TRBV27 | CASTRETGGADTQYF | TGTGCCAGCACGCGGGAAACGGGAGGGGCGGATACGCAGTATTTT
TRBJ1-1 | . | . | TRBV6-5 | CASSQGWAGYTEAFF | TGTGCCAGCAGCCAAGGGTGGGCAGGGTACACTGAAGCTTTCTTT
TRBJ2-2 | TRBD2 | . | TRBV7-8 | CASSLLTSRSTGELFF | TGTGCCAGCAGTCTTCTGACTAGCCGTTCCACCGGGGAGCTGTTTTTT
TRBJ2-5 | TRBD1 | . | TRBV18 | CASSQSRTGGQETQYF | TGTGCCAGCTCACAATCCCGGACAGGGGGGCAAGAGACCCAGTACTTC
TRBJ2-2 | TRBD1 | . | TRBV28 | CASSLLGQGTGELFF | TGTGCCAGCAGTTTACTGGGACAGGGTACCGGGGAGCTGTTTTTT
TRBJ2-7 | TRBD1 | . | TRBV3-1/TRBV3-2 | CASSQNRDRGLDEQYF | TGTGCCAGCAGCCAGAATCGGGACAGGGGGCTGGATGAGCAGTACTTC
TRBJ1-2 | . | . | TRBV27 | CASSNNPQTPYGYTF | TGTGCCAGCAGTAATAACCCTCAAACTCCCTATGGCTACACCTTC
TRBJ1-6 | . | . | TRBV7-9 | CASRFLDLPNSPLHF | TGTGCCAGCAGATTCCTCGACTTACCGAATTCACCCCTCCACTTT
TRBJ1-6 | TRBD1 | . | TRBV5-1 | CASSLYGQGAGSPLHF | TGCGCCAGCAGCTTATACGGACAGGGGGCGGGTTCACCCCTCCACTTT
TRBJ1-3 | TRBD1 | . | TRBV9 | CASSVQGAGNTIYF | TGTGCCAGCAGCGTACAGGGGGCGGGAAACACCATATATTTT
TRBJ1-1 | . | . | TRBV19 | CASSASTGFYREAFF | TGTGCCAGTAGTGCATCGACAGGTTTCTACCGTGAAGCTTTCTTT
TRBJ1-1 | . | . | TRBV19 | CASSGQMNTEAFF | TGTGCCAGTAGTGGTCAGATGAACACTGAAGCTTTCTTT
TRBJ2-1 | . | . | TRBV28 | CASSFSRSDNEQFF | TGTGCCAGCAGTTTTTCCAGGTCAGACAATGAGCAGTTCTTC
TRBJ1-2 | TRBD1 | . | TRBV10-3 | CAISAQGANYGYTF | TGTGCCATCAGTGCACAGGGGGCTAACTATGGCTACACCTTC
TRBJ2-5 | TRBD2 | . | TRBV4-1 | CASSQDRFRAGGLQETQYF | TGCGCCAGCAGCCAAGATCGTTTCCGTGCGGGGGGGCTCCAAGAGACCCAGTACTTC
TRBJ2-3 | TRBD2 | . | TRBV6-1 | CASSVERGLGEDTQYF | TGTGCCAGCAGTGTGGAGCGGGGGTTGGGGGAAGATACGCAGTATTTT
TRBJ2-2 | . | . | TRBV7-7 | CASGGASGDTGELFF | TGTGCTAGCGGAGGTGCCTCCGGGGACACCGGGGAGCTGTTTTTT
TRBJ2-5 | . | . | TRBV7-9 | CASRPDSQETQYF | TGTGCCAGCAGACCGGACAGTCAAGAGACCCAGTACTTC
TRBJ2-2 | TRBD1 | once | TRBV24-1 | CATSDSGQGATGELFF | TGTGCCACCAGTGATTCCGGACAGGGGGCGACCGGGGAGCTGTTTTTT
TRBJ2-7 | . | once | TRBV20-1 | CSATSSYEQYF | TGCAGCGCGACAAGTTCCTACGAGCAGTACTTC
TRBJ2-1 | TRBD2 | . | TRBV5-1 | CASSLLLAGGPGNEQFF | TGCGCCAGCAGCTTGTTGCTAGCGGGGGGGCCTGGGAATGAGCAGTTCTTC
TRBJ1-3 | . | . | TRBV5-6 | CASSLLGQHSGNTIYF | TGTGCCAGCAGCTTGCTTGGGCAACACTCTGGAAACACCATATATTTT
TRBJ1-2 | TRBD1 | few | TRBV6-6 | CASSYSNRGDGYTF | TGTGCCAGCAGTTACTCGAACAGGGGCGATGGCTACACCTTC
TRBJ1-5 | . | . | TRBV28 | CASRSTGYNQPQHF | TGTGCCAGCAGATCCACAGGGTACAATCAGCCCCAGCATTTT
TRBJ2-2 | TRBD2 | . | TRBV6-5 | CASKTSGGNTGELFF | TGTGCCAGCAAAACTAGCGGGGGGAACACCGGGGAGCTGTTTTTT
TRBJ2-5 | TRBD2 | . | TRBV19 | CASSMGLNQETQYF | TGTGCCAGTAGTATGGGACTAAATCAAGAGACCCAGTACTTC
TRBJ1-5 | . | . | TRBV7-6 | CASSFKGGVEPQHF | TGTGCCAGCAGCTTTAAAGGGGGGGTCGAGCCCCAGCATTTT
TRBJ1-2 | . | once | TRBV6-5 | CASSGAPGNYYGYTF | TGTGCCAGCAGCGGCGCCCCAGGGAACTACTATGGCTACACCTTC
TRBJ1-4 | . | . | TRBV5-4 | CASSLGRSGKANEKLFF | TGTGCCAGCAGCTTGGGTAGATCGGGGAAGGCTAATGAAAAACTGTTTTTT
TRBJ1-1 | TRBD1 | . | TRBV5-1 | CASSPTHQTGVNTEAFF | TGCGCCAGCAGTCCCACACACCAGACAGGGGTGAACACTGAAGCTTTCTTT